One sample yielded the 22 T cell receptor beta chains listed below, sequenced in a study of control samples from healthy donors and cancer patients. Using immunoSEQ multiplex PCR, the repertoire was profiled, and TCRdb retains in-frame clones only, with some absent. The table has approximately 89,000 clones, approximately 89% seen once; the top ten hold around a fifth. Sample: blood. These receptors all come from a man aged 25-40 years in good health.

Here the CDR3 DNA reads TGTGCCAGCAGCGTAGGCGGGACCTCTGGAAACACCATATATTTT. This codes for CASSVGGTSGNTIYF. This chain links TRBV9 with TRBJ1-3; a weak D match, TRBD1 (5 bases). This CDR3 region has 15 residues. V lost 0 bases and J lost 0, with 7 bases in between. The germline V gene has CDR1 SGDLS and CDR2 YYNGEE.

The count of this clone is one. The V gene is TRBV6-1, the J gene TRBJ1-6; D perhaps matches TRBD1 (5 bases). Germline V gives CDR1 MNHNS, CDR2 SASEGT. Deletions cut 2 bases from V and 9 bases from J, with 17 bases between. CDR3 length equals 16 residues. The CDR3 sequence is CASSELRGGVISPLHF. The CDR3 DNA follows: TGTGCCAGCAGTGAACTGAGGGGTGGGGTCATTTCACCCCTCCACTTT.

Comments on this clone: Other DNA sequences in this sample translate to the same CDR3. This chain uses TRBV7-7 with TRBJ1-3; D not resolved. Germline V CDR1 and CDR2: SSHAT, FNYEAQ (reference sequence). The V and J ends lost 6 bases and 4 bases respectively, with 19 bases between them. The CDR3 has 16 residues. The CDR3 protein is CASSPGSGGGGNTIYF. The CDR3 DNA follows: TGTGCCAGCAGTCCCGGGTCGGGTGGCGGAGGAAACACCATATATTTT.

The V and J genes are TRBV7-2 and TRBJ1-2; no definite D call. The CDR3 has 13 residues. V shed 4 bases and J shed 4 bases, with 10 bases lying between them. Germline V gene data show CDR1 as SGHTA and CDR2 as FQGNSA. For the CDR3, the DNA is TGTGCCAGCAGCTCGGGTGGAGGCTATGGCTACACCTTC. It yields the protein CASSSGGGYGYTF.

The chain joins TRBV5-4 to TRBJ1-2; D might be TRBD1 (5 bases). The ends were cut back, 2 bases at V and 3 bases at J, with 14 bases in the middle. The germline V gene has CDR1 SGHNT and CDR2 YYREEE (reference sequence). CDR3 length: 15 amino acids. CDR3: CASSLPTALYYGYTF. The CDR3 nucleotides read TGTGCCAGCAGCTTACCGACAGCACTTTACTATGGCTACACCTTC. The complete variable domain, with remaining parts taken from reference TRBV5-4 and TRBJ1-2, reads ETGVTQSPTHLIKTRGQQVTLRCSSQSGHNTVSWYQQALGQGPQFIFQYYREEENGRGNFPPRFSGLQFPNYSSELNVNALELDDSALYLCASSLPTALYYGYTFGSGTRLTVV.

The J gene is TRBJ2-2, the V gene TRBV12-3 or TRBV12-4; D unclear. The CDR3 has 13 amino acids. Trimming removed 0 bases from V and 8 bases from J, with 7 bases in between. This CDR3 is CASSLAGRGELFF. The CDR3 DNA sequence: TGTGCCAGCAGTTTAGCGGGCAGGGGGGAGCTGTTTTTT.

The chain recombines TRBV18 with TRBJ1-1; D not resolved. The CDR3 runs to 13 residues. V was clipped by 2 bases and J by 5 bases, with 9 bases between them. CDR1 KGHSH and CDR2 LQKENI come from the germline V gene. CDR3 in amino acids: CASSPGEWTEAFF. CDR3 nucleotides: TGTGCCAGCTCACCAGGGGAGTGGACTGAAGCTTTCTTT.

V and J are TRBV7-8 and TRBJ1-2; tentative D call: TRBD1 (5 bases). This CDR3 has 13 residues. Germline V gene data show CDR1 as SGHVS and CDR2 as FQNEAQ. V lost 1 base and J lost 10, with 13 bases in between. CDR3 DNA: TGTGCCAGCAGCTTAGGCCCGACAGTGGACTACACCTTC. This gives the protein CASSLGPTVDYTF.

The chain's CDR3 is CASSGQGVKGIGEQYV. CDR3 coding DNA: TGTGCCAGCAGCGGACAGGGGGTTAAAGGTATCGGCGAGCAGTACGTC. The chain couples TRBV27 to TRBJ2-7, with 10 bases that match TRBD1. The CDR3 covers 16 residues. V was pared by 6 bases and J by 6 bases, with 14 bases of the junction left unmatched. Germline-derived CDR1 and CDR2 are MNHEY and SMNVEV (reference sequence).

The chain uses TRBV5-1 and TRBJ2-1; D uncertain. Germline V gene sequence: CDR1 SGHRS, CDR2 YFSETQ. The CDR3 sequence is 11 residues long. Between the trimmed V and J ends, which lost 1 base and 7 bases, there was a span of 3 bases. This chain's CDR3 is CASSLSNEQFF. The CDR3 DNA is TGCGCCAGCAGCTTGAGTAATGAGCAGTTCTTC.

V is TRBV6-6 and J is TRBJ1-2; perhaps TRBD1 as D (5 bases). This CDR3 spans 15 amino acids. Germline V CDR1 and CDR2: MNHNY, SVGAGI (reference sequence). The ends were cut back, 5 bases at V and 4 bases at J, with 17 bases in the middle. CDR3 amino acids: CASSRSGGSTYGYTF. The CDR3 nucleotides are TGTGCCAGCAGTCGATCGGGGGGTTCGACCTATGGCTACACCTTC.

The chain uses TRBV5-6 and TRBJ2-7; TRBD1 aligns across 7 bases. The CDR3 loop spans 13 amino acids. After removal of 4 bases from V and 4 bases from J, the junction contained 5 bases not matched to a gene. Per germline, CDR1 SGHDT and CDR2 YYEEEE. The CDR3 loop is CASSVGQFYEQYV. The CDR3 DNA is TGTGCCAGCAGCGTGGGACAGTTTTACGAGCAGTACGTC.

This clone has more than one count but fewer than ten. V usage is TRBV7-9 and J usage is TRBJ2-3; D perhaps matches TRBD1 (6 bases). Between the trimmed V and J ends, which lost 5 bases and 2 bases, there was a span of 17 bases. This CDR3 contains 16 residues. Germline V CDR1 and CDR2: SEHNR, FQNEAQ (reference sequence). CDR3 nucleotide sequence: TGTGCCAGCAGCCTGGAATCAGGGGCCTTCACAGATACGCAGTATTTT. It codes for CASSLESGAFTDTQYF. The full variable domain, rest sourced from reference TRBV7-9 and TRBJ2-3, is DTGVSQNPRHKITKRGQNVTFRCDPISEHNRLYWYRQTLGQGPEFLTYFQNEAQLEKSRLLSDRFSAERPKGSFSTLEIQRTEQGDSAMYLCASSLESGAFTDTQYFGPGTRLTVL.

CDR3 in DNA: TGTGCCTGGTCTCCGGGACTAGCGACCCACAATGAGCAGTTCTTC. It is translated as CAWSPGLATHNEQFF. The V call is TRBV30, the J call TRBJ2-1, with TRBD2 matching 10 bases. Trimming cost V 5 bases and J 5 bases; bases outside gene matches: 9. The CDR3 loop spans 15 amino acids. The germline gives CDR1 GTSNPN, CDR2 SVGIG (reference sequence).

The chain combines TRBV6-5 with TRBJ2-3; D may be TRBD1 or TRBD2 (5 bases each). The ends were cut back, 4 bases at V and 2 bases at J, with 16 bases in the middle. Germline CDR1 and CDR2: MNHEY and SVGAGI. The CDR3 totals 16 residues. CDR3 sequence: CASSSLGRGATDTQYF. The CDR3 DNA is TGTGCCAGCAGTTCCCTGGGACGGGGAGCCACAGATACGCAGTATTTT.

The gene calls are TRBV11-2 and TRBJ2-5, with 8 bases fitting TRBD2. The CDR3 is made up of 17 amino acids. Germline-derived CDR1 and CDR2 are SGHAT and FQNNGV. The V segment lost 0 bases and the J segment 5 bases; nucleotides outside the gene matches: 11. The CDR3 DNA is TGTGCCAGCAGCTTAGATATGGCGGGGGGCGTAGGGGAGACCCAGTACTTC. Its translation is CASSLDMAGGVGETQYF.

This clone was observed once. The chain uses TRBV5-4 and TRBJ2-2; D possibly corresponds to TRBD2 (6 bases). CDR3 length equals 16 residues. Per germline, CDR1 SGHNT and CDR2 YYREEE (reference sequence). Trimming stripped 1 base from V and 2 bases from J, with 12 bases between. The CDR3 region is CASSLNRGLNTGELFF. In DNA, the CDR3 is TGTGCCAGCAGCTTGAACCGGGGGTTAAACACCGGGGAGCTGTTTTTT.

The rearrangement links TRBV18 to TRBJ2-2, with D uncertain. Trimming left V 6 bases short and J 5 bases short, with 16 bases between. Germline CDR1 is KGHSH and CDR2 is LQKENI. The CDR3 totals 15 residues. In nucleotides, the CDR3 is TGTGCCAGCTCCGACCAATCAGGCCGAACCGGGGAGCTGTTTTTT. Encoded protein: CASSDQSGRTGELFF. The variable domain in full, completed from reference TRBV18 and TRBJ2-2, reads NAGVMQNPRHLVRRRGQEARLRCSPMKGHSHVYWYRQLPEEGLKFMVYLQKENIIDESGMPKERFSAEFPKEGPSILRIQQVVRGDSAAYFCASSDQSGRTGELFFGEGSRLTVL.

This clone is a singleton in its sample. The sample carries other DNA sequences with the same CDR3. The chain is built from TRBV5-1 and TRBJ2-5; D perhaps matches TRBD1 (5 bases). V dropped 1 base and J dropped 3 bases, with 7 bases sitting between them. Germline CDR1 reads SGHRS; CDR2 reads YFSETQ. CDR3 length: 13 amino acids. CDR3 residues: CASSLTGKETQYF. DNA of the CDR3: TGCGCCAGCAGCTTGACAGGAAAAGAGACCCAGTACTTC.

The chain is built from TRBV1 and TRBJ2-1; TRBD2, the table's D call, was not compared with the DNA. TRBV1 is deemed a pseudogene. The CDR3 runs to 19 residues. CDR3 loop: CTSSRGGQSSSTTYNEQFF. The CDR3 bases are TGCACCAGCAGCCGGGGGGGTCAGAGTTCTAGTACAACCTACAATGAGCAGTTCTTC.

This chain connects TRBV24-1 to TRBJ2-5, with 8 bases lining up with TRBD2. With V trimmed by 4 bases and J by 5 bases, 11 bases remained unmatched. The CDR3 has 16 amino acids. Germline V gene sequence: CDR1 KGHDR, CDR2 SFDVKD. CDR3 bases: TGTGCCACCAGTGACCCCGGGGGCGGGGGGAAGGAGACCCAGTACTTC. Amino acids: CATSDPGGGGKETQYF.

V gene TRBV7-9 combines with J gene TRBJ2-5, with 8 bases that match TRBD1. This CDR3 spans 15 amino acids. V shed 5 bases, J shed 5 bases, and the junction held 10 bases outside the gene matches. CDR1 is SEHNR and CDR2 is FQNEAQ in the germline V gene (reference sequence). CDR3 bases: TGTGCCAGCAGCCCCCCGGGACAGGAGCTCGAGACCCAGTACTTC. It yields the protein CASSPPGQELETQYF.